The TCR beta chain under discussion was sequenced for a study of human T cells and chemical hapten exposure. Study-wide findings and caveats: TCRs whose frequency exceeded 1 in 1000 remained the same following DPC sensitization.

Time point of the sample: healthy volunteer bleed at 2 weeks. The total RNA was obtained from whole blood that was not fractionated. Each CDR3 protein is one row after TCRdb ran MiXCR on the RACE reads. The table has around 130,000 distinct CDR3 sequences, 8.5% to 9.5% seen once; the top ten hold under 2%. This clonotype showed up just a few times. Its antigen is still unknown. Germline V gene data show CDR1 as ENHRY and CDR2 as SYGVKD. Germline trimming cut 0 bases from V and 11 bases from J; bases unmatched to any gene: 7. This CDR3 contains 15 residues. V is TRBV10-3 and J is TRBJ1-6; 7 nucleotides align to TRBD1. The TCR sequence derives from a male donor in good health. Some clones in this sample may be carry-over from other donors' samples. The source material was whole blood. CDR3 in DNA: TGTGCCATCAGTGAGTCGACGACAGGGAAACCACCCCTCCACTTT. Translated, it gives CAISESTTGKPPLHF.